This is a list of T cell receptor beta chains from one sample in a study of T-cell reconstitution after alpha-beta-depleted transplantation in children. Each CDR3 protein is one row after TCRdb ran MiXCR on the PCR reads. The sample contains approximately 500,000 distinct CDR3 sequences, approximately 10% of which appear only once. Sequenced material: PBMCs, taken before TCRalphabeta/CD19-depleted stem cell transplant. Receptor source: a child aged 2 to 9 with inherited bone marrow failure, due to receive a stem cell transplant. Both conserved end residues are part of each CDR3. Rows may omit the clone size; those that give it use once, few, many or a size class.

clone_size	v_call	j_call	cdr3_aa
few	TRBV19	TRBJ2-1	CASSMVLAGGNEQFF
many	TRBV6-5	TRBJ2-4	CASSYSVSGKTIQYF
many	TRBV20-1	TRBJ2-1	CSATEAGGAYNEQFF
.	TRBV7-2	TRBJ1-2	CASSFAAGTGGNLYGYTF
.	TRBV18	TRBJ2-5	CASSPTADVETQYF
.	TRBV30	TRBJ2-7	CAWSQTGQFYEQYF
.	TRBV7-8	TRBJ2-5	CASSSLMGQGETQYF
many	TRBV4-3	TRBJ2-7	CASSPEEVSYEQYF
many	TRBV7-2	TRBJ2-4	CASSSRPLAKNIQYF
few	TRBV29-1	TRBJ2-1	CSAERMSSYNEQFF
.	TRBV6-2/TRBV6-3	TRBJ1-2	CASSYDSSHHGYTF
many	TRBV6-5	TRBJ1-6	CASSYSDSPLHF
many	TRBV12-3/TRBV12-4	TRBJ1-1	CASSSTDYTEAFF
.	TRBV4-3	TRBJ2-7	CASSQGEAVAYEQYF
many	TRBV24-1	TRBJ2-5	CATSGLYQETQYF
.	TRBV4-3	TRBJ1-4	CASSQERHRGEKLFF
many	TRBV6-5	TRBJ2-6	CASSYQITGANVLTF
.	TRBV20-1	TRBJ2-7	CSANPVGVEYYEQYF
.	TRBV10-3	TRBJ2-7	CAISTGWYEQYF
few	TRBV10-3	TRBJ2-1	CAIREQGSYNEQFF
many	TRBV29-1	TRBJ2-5	CSVILRAGETQYF
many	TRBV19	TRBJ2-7	CASSTNGGLTAYEQYF
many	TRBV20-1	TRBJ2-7	CSARSLTSGSDEQYF
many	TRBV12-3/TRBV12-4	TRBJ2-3	CASSRVAGDSTDTQYF
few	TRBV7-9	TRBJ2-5	CASSLGLEAETQYF
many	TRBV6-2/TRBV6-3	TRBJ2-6	CASSYPSTLVGANVLTF
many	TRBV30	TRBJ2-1	CAWSFSGSSYNEQFF
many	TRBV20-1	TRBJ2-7	CSVRYTYEQYF
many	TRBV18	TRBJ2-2	CASSPPVLAGTGELFF
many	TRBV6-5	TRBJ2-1	CASSYSTDNEQFF
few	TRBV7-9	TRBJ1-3	CASSSPGHFSERNTIYF
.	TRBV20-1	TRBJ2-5	CSALGVQETQYF